Listed below are T cell receptor beta chains from one sample, sequenced in a study of T cell repertoires in cytomegalovirus infection. These TCRs are of unknown antigen specificity. TCRdb re-called the reads with MiXCR, one entry per CDR3 protein. The table has 700,000 to 950,000 distinct CDR3 sequences, approximately 30% seen once. The source material was cultured CD8+ T cells from PBMCs, sampled from culture after CMV antigen stimulation. These receptors originate from a human donor in good health (CMV status not recorded). Some clones in this sample may be carry-over from other donors' samples. Each CDR3 is given with its conserved first and last residue. A D gene is named only where the DNA matches it firmly. Expanded clones get a size class; other rows say once, few or many, or leave the size out.

V gene	D gene	clone size	J gene	CDR3 protein	CDR3 DNA
TRBV6-6	TRBD2	-	TRBJ2-1	CASSFVGTSGRDEQFF	TGTGCCAGCAGTTTCGTCGGGACTAGCGGGAGGGATGAGCAGTTCTTC
TRBV10-2	-	-	TRBJ1-5	CASSEWTDDQPQHF	TGCGCCAGCAGTGAGTGGACAGACGATCAGCCCCAGCATTTT
TRBV6-2/TRBV6-3	-	-	TRBJ2-6	CASQTGANVLTF	TGTGCCAGCCAAACTGGGGCCAACGTCCTGACTTTC
TRBV20-1	-	-	TRBJ2-3	CSARVLGGYTQYF	TGCAGTGCTAGGGTGCTCGGGGGATATACGCAGTATTTT
TRBV7-9	-	few	TRBJ2-7	CASSHKNARQTRYEQYF	TGTGCCAGCAGCCACAAAAATGCACGGCAGACGCGCTACGAGCAGTACTTC
TRBV5-4	TRBD1	once	TRBJ2-7	CASSPRDRGRGSYEQYF	TGTGCCAGCAGCCCCCGGGACAGGGGGCGGGGGAGCTACGAGCAGTACTTC
TRBV27	-	-	TRBJ2-3	CASSLWASSTDTQYF	TGTGCCAGCAGTTTATGGGCTAGCAGCACAGATACGCAGTATTTT
TRBV27	-	-	TRBJ2-3	CASSPSTRIDTQYF	TGTGCCAGCAGTCCGTCGACTAGGATAGATACGCAGTATTTT
TRBV7-6	TRBD1	-	TRBJ1-5	CASSLGLQGNQPQHF	TGTGCCAGCAGCTTAGGGTTACAGGGGAATCAGCCCCAGCATTTT
TRBV9	TRBD2	-	TRBJ2-3	CASSARGGADTQYF	TGTGCCAGCAGCGCGCGGGGGGGAGCAGATACGCAGTATTTT
TRBV5-1	TRBD1	few	TRBJ2-2	CASSPPGQGVVGELFF	TGCGCCAGCAGCCCTCCGGGACAGGGGGTTGTCGGGGAGCTGTTTTTT
TRBV6-1	-	few	TRBJ2-2	CASSERTWWPGSDTGELFF	TGTGCCAGCAGTGAACGGACGTGGTGGCCTGGGAGTGACACCGGGGAGCTGTTTTTT
TRBV7-9	-	few	TRBJ1-2	CASRPVGNYGYTF	TGTGCCAGCAGACCCGTAGGAAACTATGGCTACACCTTC
TRBV5-5	TRBD1	-	TRBJ1-1	CASSRGQGAVNTEAFF	TGTGCCAGCAGCAGGGGACAGGGGGCGGTGAACACTGAAGCTTTCTTT
TRBV6-1	TRBD2	many	TRBJ2-3	CASSEAPASGLGDTQYF	TGTGCCAGCAGTGAAGCGCCGGCTAGCGGGTTGGGGGATACGCAGTATTTT
TRBV6-1	TRBD2	-	TRBJ2-7	CASRYRGGRTLEQYF	TGTGCCAGCAGATACCGCGGGGGACGGACCCTGGAGCAGTACTTC
TRBV27	-	few	TRBJ1-1	CASSFLGGFNEAFF	TGTGCCAGCAGTTTCTTGGGGGGGTTTAATGAAGCTTTCTTT
TRBV5-4	-	-	TRBJ1-6	CASGRGNNSPLHF	TGTGCCAGCGGCCGGGGGAATAATTCACCCCTCCACTTT
TRBV19	TRBD2	few	TRBJ2-1	CASSMGSGGNNEQFF	TGTGCCAGTAGTATGGGTAGCGGGGGGAACAATGAGCAGTTCTTC
TRBV7-2	-	-	TRBJ2-1	CASTLRGSSSYNEQFF	TGTGCCAGCACCCTCAGGGGAAGTAGCTCCTACAATGAGCAGTTCTTC
TRBV5-6	-	-	TRBJ1-5	CASSMGAGPQHF	TGTGCCAGCAGTATGGGAGCGGGGCCCCAGCATTTT
TRBV5-6	TRBD1	-	TRBJ2-2	CASSPTDRGPNTGELFF	TGTGCCAGCAGCCCCACAGACAGGGGCCCCAACACCGGGGAGCTGTTTTTT
TRBV28	TRBD1	-	TRBJ2-2	CASSLGDRGLWHGELFF	TGTGCCAGCAGTTTGGGTGACAGGGGGTTGTGGCACGGGGAGCTGTTTTTT
TRBV6-1	TRBD1	many	TRBJ1-1	CASSTPTGLNTEAFF	TGTGCCAGCAGTACCCCGACAGGGTTGAACACTGAAGCTTTCTTT
TRBV19	TRBD1	once	TRBJ1-5	CASSILRDRGEPQHF	TGTGCCAGTAGTATCCTCCGGGACAGGGGGGAGCCCCAGCATTTT
TRBV12-3/TRBV12-4	-	-	TRBJ2-7	CASNAGEEYEQYF	TGTGCCAGCAATGCTGGGGAGGAATACGAGCAGTACTTC
TRBV12-3/TRBV12-4	-	-	TRBJ1-2	CASSLGYYDYGYTF	TGTGCCAGCAGTCTAGGGTATTACGACTATGGCTACACCTTC
TRBV7-6	-	few	TRBJ1-2	CASSFAQVHGYTF	TGTGCCAGCAGCTTCGCTCAGGTCCATGGCTACACCTTC
TRBV7-3	TRBD2	many	TRBJ2-1	CASSLRRAGGSNNEQFF	TGTGCCAGCAGCTTAAGGAGGGCGGGGGGATCGAACAATGAGCAGTTCTTC
TRBV14	TRBD1	few	TRBJ1-5	CASSQDRDRGFYSNQPQHF	TGTGCCAGCAGTCAAGATCGGGACAGGGGGTTTTATAGCAATCAGCCCCAGCATTTT
TRBV11-2	TRBD1	-	TRBJ1-6	CASSTRGQDNSPLHF	TGTGCCAGCAGTACCAGGGGACAGGATAATTCACCCCTCCACTTT
TRBV6-5	-	-	TRBJ1-1	CASSYFTRGADTEAFF	TGTGCCAGCAGTTACTTCACCAGGGGCGCGGACACTGAAGCTTTCTTT
TRBV11-2	-	-	TRBJ1-6	CASRPGYNSPLHF	TGTGCCAGCAGGCCGGGATATAATTCACCCCTCCACTTT
TRBV7-9	-	-	TRBJ2-7	CASSLVEGSSYEQYF	TGTGCCAGCAGCTTAGTAGAGGGGAGTTCCTACGAGCAGTACTTC
TRBV7-4	-	few	TRBJ1-2	CASSLGGALYGYTF	TGTGCCAGCAGCTTAGGGGGCGCTCTCTATGGCTACACCTTC
TRBV7-9	-	few	TRBJ2-2	CASSLSETNTGELFF	TGTGCCAGCAGCTTGAGCGAGACCAACACCGGGGAGCTGTTTTTT
TRBV27	-	-	TRBJ1-2	CASSPLDLPEGPHHGYTF	TGTGCCAGCAGTCCACTAGACCTCCCTGAGGGACCCCACCATGGCTACACCTTC
TRBV7-9	-	many	TRBJ1-2	CASSLEYYGYTF	TGTGCCAGCAGTTTAGAGTACTATGGCTACACCTTC
TRBV7-2	TRBD1	many	TRBJ2-5	CASSLGGTGGGWETQYF	TGTGCCAGCAGCTTGGGTGGGACAGGGGGCGGCTGGGAGACCCAGTACTTC
TRBV6-2/TRBV6-3	-	few	TRBJ1-1	CASTDRGFREAFF	TGTGCCAGCACGGACCGGGGCTTTCGTGAAGCTTTCTTT